This T cell receptor beta chain was captured in a study of CD8+ T cells in alopecia areata. Study overall: For 6 to 18 months, tofacitinib was taken, and 6 months off drug followed. Regarding the study as a whole: Mice showed TCR sharing more clearly than patients did, possibly owing to HLA.

As regards this clone: Its antigen is unknown.

As the sequencing template, cDNA was produced by extracting RNA and reverse transcribing it. The data were produced by immunoSEQ multiplex PCR, yet TCRdb's version contains in-frame clones alone and is incomplete. The sample has 140,000 to 150,000 clones, about 89% seen once. V was pared by 4 bases and J by 4 bases, with 29 bases between. This CDR3 is 19 amino acids long. Germline V gene sequence: CDR1 SQVTM, CDR2 ANQGSEA. This clonotype was obtained from a human donor with alopecia areata. The sample here was CD8+ T cells sorted from blood, taken at week 0. The genes are TRBV29-1 and TRBJ2-1; no firm D call. The CDR3: CSVALPLGSSDEWYNEQFF. CDR3 bases: TGCAGCGTTGCCCTTCCCCTGGGGTCCTCGGACGAGTGGTACAATGAGCAGTTCTTC.